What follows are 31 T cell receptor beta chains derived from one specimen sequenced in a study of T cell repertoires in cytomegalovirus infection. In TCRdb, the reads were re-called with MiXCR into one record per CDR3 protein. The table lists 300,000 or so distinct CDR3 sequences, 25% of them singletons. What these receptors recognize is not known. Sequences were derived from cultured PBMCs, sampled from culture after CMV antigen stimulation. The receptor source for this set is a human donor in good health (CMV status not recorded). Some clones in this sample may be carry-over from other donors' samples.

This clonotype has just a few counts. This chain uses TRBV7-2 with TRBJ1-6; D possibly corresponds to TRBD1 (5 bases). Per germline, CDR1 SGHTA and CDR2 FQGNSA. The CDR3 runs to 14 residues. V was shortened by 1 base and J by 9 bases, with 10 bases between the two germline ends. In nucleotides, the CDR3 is TGTGCCAGCAGCTTAGGCGGGACCTTTTCACCCCTCCACTTT. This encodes CASSLGGTFSPLHF.

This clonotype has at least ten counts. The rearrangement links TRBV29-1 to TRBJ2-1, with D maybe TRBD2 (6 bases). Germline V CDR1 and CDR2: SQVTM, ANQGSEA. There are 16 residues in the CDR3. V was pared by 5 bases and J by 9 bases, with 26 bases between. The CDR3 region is CSVNGIRGLQRSEQFF. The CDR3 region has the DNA TGCAGCGTTAACGGGATAAGGGGACTCCAACGGAGTGAGCAGTTCTTC.

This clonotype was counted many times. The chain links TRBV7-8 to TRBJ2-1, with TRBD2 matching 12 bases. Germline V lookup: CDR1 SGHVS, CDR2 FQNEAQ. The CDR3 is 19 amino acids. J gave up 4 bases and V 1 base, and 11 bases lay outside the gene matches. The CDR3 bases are TGTGCCAGCAGCTTAGAACTAGCGGGAGGAATTGCCCGATACAATGAGCAGTTCTTC. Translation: CASSLELAGGIARYNEQFF. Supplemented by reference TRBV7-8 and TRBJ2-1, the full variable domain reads GAGVSQSPRYKVAKRGQDVALRCDPISGHVSLFWYQQALGQGPEFLTYFQNEAQLDKSGLPSDRFFAERPEGSVSTLKIQRTQQEDSAVYLCASSLELAGGIARYNEQFFGPGTRLTVL.

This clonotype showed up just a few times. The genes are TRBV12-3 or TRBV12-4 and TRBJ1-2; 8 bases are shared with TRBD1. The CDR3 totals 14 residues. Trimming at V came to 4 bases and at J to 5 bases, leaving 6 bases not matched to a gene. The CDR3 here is CASSWATGDYGYTF. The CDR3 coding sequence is TGTGCCAGCAGTTGGGCGACAGGGGATTATGGCTACACCTTC.

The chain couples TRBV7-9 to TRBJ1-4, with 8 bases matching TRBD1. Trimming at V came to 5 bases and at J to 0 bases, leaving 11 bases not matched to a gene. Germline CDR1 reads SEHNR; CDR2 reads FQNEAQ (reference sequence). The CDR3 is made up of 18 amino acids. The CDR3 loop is CASSLQGDPTATNEKLFF. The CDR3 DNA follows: TGTGCCAGCAGCCTACAGGGGGACCCTACGGCAACTAATGAAAAACTGTTTTTT.

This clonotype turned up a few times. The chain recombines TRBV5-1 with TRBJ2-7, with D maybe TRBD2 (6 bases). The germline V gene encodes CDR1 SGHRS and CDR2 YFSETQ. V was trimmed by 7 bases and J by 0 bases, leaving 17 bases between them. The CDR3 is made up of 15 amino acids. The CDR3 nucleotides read TGCGCCAGCGGGCCTCGGGGGACCGGCTCCTACGAGCAGTACTTC. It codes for CASGPRGTGSYEQYF.

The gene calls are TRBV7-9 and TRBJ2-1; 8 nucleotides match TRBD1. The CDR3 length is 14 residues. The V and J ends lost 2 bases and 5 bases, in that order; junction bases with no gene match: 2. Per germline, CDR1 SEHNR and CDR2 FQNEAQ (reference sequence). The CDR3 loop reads CASSLTGGNNEQFF. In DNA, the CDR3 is TGTGCCAGCAGCTTAACAGGGGGGAACAATGAGCAGTTCTTC.

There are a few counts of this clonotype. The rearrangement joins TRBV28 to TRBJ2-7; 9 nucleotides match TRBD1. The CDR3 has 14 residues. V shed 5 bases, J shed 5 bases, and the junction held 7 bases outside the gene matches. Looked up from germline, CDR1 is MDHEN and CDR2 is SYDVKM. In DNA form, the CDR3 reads TGTGCCAGCAGTCCTTGGACAGGGGTCCACGAGCAGTACTTC. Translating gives CASSPWTGVHEQYF.

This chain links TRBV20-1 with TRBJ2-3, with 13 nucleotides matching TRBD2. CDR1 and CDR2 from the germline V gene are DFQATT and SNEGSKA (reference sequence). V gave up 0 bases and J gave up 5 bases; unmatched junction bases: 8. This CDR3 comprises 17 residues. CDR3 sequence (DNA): TGCAGTGCTAGAGATCTGCGACTAGCGGGAGGTAGAGATACGCAGTATTTT. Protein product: CSARDLRLAGGRDTQYF.

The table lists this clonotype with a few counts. CDR3 amino acids: CASSLEGTSYNEQFF. CDR3 nucleotides: TGCGCCAGCAGCTTGGAGGGGACCTCCTACAATGAGCAGTTCTTC. The rearrangement joins TRBV5-1 to TRBJ2-1, with D possibly called TRBD1 or TRBD2 (5 bases each). Trimming stripped 0 bases from V and 0 bases from J, with 7 bases between. CDR1 SGHRS and CDR2 YFSETQ come from the germline V gene. The CDR3 spans 15 residues.

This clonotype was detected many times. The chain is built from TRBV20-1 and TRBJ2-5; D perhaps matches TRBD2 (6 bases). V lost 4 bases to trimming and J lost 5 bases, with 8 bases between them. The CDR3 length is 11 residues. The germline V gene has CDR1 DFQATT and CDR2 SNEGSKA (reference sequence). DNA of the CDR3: TGCAGTGCTACGGCGGGGGAGACCCAGTACTTC. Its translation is CSATAGETQYF.

The CDR3 sequence: CASRMTGGGGGEQFF. Here the CDR3 DNA reads TGTGCCAGCAGAATGACGGGGGGGGGAGGTGGTGAGCAGTTCTTC. This chain connects TRBV28 to TRBJ2-1, with TRBD2 matching over 8 bases. J was trimmed by 9 bases and V by 6 bases; bases with no gene match: 13. The CDR3 contains 15 residues. Per the germline V gene, CDR1 is MDHEN and CDR2 is SYDVKM. Variable domain in full (rest from reference TRBV28 and TRBJ2-1): DVKVTQSSRYLVKRTGEKVFLECVQDMDHENMFWYRQDPGLGLRLIYFSYDVKMKEKGDIPEGYSVSREKKERFSLILESASTNQTSMYLCASRMTGGGGGEQFFGPGTRLTVL.

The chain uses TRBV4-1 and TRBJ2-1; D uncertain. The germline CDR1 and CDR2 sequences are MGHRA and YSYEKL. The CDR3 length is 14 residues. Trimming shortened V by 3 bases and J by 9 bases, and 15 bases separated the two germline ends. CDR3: CASSQVPGPSEQFF. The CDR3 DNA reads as TGCGCCAGCAGCCAGGTTCCCGGGCCAAGTGAGCAGTTCTTC.

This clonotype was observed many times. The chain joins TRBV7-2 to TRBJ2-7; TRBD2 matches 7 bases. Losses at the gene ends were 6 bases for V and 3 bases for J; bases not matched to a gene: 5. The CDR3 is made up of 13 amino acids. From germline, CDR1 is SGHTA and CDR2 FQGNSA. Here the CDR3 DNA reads TGTGCCAGCAGTAACGGACTAGGCTACGAGCAGTACGTC. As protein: CASSNGLGYEQYV.

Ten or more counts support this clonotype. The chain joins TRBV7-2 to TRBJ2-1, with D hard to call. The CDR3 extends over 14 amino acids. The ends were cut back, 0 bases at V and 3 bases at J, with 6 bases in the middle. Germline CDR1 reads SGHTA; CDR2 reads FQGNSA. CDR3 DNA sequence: TGTGCCAGCAGCTTAGCAGGCAACTACAATGAGCAGTTCTTC. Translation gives CASSLAGNYNEQFF.

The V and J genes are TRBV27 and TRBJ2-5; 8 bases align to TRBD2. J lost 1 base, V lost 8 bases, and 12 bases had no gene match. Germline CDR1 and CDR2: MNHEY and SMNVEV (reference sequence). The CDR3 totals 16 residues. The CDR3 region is CASGPGGLGSQETQYF. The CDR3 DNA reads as TGTGCCAGCGGACCGGGAGGGTTGGGAAGCCAAGAGACCCAGTACTTC.

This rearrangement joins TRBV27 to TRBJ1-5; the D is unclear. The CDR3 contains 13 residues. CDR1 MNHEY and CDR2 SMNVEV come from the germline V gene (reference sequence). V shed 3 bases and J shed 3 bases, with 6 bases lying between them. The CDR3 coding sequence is TGTGCCAGCAGTTTCAACCTCAATCAGCCCCAGCATTTT. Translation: CASSFNLNQPQHF.

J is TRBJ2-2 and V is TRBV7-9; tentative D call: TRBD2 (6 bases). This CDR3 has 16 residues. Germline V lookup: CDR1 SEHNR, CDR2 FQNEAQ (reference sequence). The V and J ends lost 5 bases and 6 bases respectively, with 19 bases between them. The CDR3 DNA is TGTGCCAGCAGCGCCCAGGGACTTACCAGGGCCGGGGAGCTGTTTTTT. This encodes CASSAQGLTRAGELFF.

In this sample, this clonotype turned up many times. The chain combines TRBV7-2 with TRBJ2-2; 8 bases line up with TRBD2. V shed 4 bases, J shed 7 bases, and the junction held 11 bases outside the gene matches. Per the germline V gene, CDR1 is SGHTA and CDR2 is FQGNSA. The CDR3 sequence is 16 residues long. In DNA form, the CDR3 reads TGTGCCAGCAGCTCCCCGGGACTAGGAAGGGGCGGGGAGCTGTTTTTT. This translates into CASSSPGLGRGGELFF.

The CDR3 region is CASSLAISATNEKLFF. Written as DNA, the CDR3 is TGTGCCAGCAGCTTAGCGATCAGTGCAACTAATGAAAAACTGTTTTTT. This rearrangement joins TRBV7-9 to TRBJ1-4, with D unclear. Trimming took off 0 bases at V and 0 bases at J, with 8 bases between the two ends. The CDR3 has 16 amino acids. CDR1 is SEHNR, CDR2 FQNEAQ, per germline (reference sequence).

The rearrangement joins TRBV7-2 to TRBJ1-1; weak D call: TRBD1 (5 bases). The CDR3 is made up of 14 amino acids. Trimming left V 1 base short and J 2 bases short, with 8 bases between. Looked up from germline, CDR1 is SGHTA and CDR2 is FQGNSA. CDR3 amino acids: CASSLGQFNTEAFF. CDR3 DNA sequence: TGTGCCAGCAGCTTAGGACAGTTCAACACTGAAGCTTTCTTT. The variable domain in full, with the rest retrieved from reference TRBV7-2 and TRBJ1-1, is GAGVSQSPSNKVTEKGKDVELRCDPISGHTALYWYRQSLGQGLEFLIYFQGNSAPDKSGLPSDRFSAERTGGSVSTLTIQRTQQEDSAVYLCASSLGQFNTEAFFGQGTRLTVV.

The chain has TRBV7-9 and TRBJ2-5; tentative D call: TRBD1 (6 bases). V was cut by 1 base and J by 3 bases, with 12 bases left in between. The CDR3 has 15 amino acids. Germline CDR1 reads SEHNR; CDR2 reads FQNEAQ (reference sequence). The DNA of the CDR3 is TGTGCCAGCAGCTTAGGATGGCAGGGGAAAGAGACCCAGTACTTC. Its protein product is CASSLGWQGKETQYF.

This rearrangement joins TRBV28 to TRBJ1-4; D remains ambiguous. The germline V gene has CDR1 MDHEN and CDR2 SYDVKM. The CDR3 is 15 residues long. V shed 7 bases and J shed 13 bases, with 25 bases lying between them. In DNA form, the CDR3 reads TGTGCCAGCACCAACCCAGCGGGGTTGTTTAATCCACTGTTTTTT. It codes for CASTNPAGLFNPLFF.

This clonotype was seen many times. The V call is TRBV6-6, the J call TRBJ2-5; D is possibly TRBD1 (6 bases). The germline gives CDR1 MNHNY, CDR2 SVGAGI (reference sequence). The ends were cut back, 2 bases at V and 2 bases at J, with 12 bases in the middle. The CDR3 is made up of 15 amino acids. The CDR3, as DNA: TGTGCCAGCAGTTACCTTGGACAGCTGCAAGAGACCCAGTACTTC. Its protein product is CASSYLGQLQETQYF.

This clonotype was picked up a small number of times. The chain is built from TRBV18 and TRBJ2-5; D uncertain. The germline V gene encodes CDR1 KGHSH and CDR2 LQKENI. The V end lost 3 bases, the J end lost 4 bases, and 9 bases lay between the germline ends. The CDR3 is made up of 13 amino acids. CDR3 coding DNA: TGTGCCAGCTCACCCCGATCGAGAGAGACCCAGTACTTC. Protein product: CASSPRSRETQYF.

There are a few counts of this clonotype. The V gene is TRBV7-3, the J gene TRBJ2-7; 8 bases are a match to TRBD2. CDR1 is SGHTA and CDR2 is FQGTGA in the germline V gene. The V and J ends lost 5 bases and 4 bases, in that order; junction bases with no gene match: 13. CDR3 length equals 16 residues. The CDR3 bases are TGTGCCAGCAGCCAAGGGGTCAGCGGGAGACAATACGAGCAGTACTTC. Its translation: CASSQGVSGRQYEQYF.

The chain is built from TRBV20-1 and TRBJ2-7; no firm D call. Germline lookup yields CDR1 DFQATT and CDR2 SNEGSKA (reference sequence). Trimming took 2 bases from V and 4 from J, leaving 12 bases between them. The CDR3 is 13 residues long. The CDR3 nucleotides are TGCAGTGCTAGATCCCCCGGGCCATACGAGCAGTACTTC. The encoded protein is CSARSPGPYEQYF.

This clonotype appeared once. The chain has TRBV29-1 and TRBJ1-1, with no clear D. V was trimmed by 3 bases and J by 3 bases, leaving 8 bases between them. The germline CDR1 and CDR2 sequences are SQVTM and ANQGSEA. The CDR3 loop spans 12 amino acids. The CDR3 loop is CSVEGGYTEAFF. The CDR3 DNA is TGCAGCGTTGAGGGCGGATACACTGAAGCTTTCTTT.

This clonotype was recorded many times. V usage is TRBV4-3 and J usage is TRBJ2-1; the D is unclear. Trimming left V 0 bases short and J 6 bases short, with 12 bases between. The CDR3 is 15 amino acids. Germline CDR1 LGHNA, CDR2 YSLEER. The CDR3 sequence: CASSQDLGDGNEQFF. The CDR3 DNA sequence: TGCGCCAGCAGCCAAGATTTAGGAGACGGCAATGAGCAGTTCTTC.

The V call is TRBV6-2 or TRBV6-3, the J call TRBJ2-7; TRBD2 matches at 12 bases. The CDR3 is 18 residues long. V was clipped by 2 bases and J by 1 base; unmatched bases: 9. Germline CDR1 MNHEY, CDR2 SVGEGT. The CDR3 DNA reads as TGTGCCAGCAGTTACCGCGGGGCACTAGCGGGAGGTTCCTACGAGCAGTACGTC. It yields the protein CASSYRGALAGGSYEQYV.

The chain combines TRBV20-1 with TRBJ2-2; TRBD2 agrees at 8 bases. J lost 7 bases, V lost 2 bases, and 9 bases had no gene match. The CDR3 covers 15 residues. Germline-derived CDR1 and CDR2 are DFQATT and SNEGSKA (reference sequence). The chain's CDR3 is CSARSVEREIGELFF. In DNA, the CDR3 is TGCAGTGCTAGATCTGTGGAGCGGGAGATCGGGGAGCTGTTTTTT.